One sample yielded the 10 T cell receptor beta chains listed below, sequenced in a study of a mutant IDH1 vaccine in newly diagnosed glioma. Their target antigens are unknown. Only in-frame clones appear in the TCRdb table, and some are missing; sequencing was by immunoSEQ multiplex PCR. The sample shows tens of thousands of clones, less than 85% of them seen only once. Time point denoted: week 47, end of study. The content of each vaccine dose was 300 ug of mutant IDH1 20-mer peptide, and topical imiquimod accompanied it. The sequencing here drew on PBMCs, taken from a glioma patient whose treatment included an IDH1 peptide vaccine. These receptors originate from a woman in her 30s with glioma. Some clones in this sample may be carry-over from other donors' samples.

This clone was detected only once. The gene calls are TRBV5-4 and TRBJ2-5, with D unclear. V lost 4 bases and J 1 base, leaving 11 bases between the germline ends. The CDR3 covers 14 residues. CDR1 is SGHNT, CDR2 YYREEE, per germline (reference sequence). The CDR3 DNA follows: TGTGCCAGCAGCACGGCTACCTTCCAAGAGACCCAGTACTTC. This sequence encodes CASSTATFQETQYF.

V usage is TRBV13 and J usage is TRBJ1-3; D remains ambiguous. Trimming pared 5 bases from V and 4 bases from J, leaving 9 bases between. Germline CDR1 PRHDT, CDR2 FYEKMQ (reference sequence). This CDR3 has 13 residues. The CDR3 protein is CASSRNRGNTIYF. DNA for the CDR3: TGTGCCAGCAGCCGGAATCGGGGAAACACCATATATTTT.

This chain uses TRBV19 with TRBJ1-5, with a weak D call TRBD1 (6 bases). The CDR3 runs 15 residues. The ends were cut back, 7 bases at V and 4 bases at J, with 17 bases in the middle. In germline, CDR1 is LNHDA, CDR2 SQIVND (reference sequence). CDR3 sequence: CASTPGAVRNQPQHF. In nucleotides, the CDR3 is TGTGCCAGTACGCCAGGGGCGGTACGGAATCAGCCCCAGCATTTT.

The count of this clone is one. The chain recombines TRBV6-6 with TRBJ1-1; unclear D gene. V was clipped by 6 bases and J by 4 bases, with 18 bases between them. The CDR3 runs to 15 residues. Germline loops: CDR1 MNHNY, CDR2 SVGAGI (reference sequence). The CDR3 DNA follows: TGTGCCAGCAGGAGTACCGAAATGGGGAGCACTGAAGCTTTCTTT. Translated: CASRSTEMGSTEAFF.

The chain is built from TRBV25-1 and TRBJ2-7; unclear D gene. V lost 5 bases and J lost 5, with 10 bases in between. CDR1 and CDR2 (germline): MGHDK, SYGVNS. The CDR3 has 12 amino acids. CDR3 region: CASSNRVDEQYF. The DNA for the CDR3 is TGTGCCAGCAGTAACAGAGTAGACGAGCAGTACTTC.

The chain has TRBV28 and TRBJ2-5; D gene ambiguous. Trimming stripped 6 bases from V and 1 base from J, with 12 bases between. Germline assignment: CDR1 MDHEN and CDR2 SYDVKM. There are 14 residues in the CDR3. DNA for the CDR3: TGTGCCAGCAGGGTACAGAGCCCCCAAGAGACCCAGTACTTC. Translation: CASRVQSPQETQYF.

A few counts support this clone. V usage is TRBV19 and J usage is TRBJ1-5; 7 bases agree with TRBD1. The junction had 6 bases not matched to a gene; V was cut back by 7 bases and J by 0 bases. The CDR3 sequence is 15 residues long. Germline V gene data show CDR1 as LNHDA and CDR2 as SQIVND (reference sequence). CDR3 DNA: TGTGCCAGTAAGGAGGGGACAGCTAGCAATCAGCCCCAGCATTTT. This gives the protein CASKEGTASNQPQHF.

CDR3 sequence: CASSMRGRRGTEAFF. The CDR3 DNA follows: TGTGCCAGTAGTATGAGGGGACGGAGGGGGACTGAAGCTTTCTTT. The chain uses TRBV19 and TRBJ1-1, with TRBD1 as a possible D gene (6 bases). This CDR3 comprises 15 residues. Trimming took 3 bases from V and 5 from J, leaving 16 bases between them. Germline V gene sequence: CDR1 LNHDA, CDR2 SQIVND (reference sequence).

The J gene is TRBJ1-4, the V gene TRBV7-9; unclear D gene. CDR1 and CDR2 from the germline V gene are SEHNR and FQNEAQ (reference sequence). CDR3 length equals 15 residues. V lost 5 bases, J lost 0 bases, and 10 bases lay in between. DNA for the CDR3: TGTGCCAGCAGCCTCGGGGATACAACTAATGAAAAACTGTTTTTT. It specifies CASSLGDTTNEKLFF.

J is TRBJ2-7 and V is TRBV30; 10 bases fit TRBD1. This CDR3 spans 15 amino acids. The ends lost 0 bases at V and 4 bases at J; junction bases unmatched: 6. Germline CDR1 and CDR2: GTSNPN and SVGIG (reference sequence). CDR3: CAWSVGTGVWYEQYF. In DNA, the CDR3 is TGTGCCTGGAGTGTAGGGACAGGGGTGTGGTACGAGCAGTACTTC.